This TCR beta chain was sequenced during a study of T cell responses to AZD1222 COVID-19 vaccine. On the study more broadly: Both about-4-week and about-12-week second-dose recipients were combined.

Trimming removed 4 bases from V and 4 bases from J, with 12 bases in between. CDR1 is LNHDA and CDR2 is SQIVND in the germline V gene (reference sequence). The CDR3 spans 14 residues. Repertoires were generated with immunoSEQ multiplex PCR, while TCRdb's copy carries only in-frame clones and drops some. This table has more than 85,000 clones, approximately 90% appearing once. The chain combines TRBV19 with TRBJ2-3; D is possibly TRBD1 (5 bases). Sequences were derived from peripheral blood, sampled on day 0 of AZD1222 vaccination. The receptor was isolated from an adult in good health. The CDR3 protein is CASSRTRYPDTQYF. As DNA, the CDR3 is TGTGCCAGTAGTAGGACAAGATATCCAGATACGCAGTATTTT.